These T cell receptor beta chains were read from a single sample in a study of blood T cell repertoires in COVID-19. Sequenced by immunoSEQ multiplex PCR; TCRdb stores in-frame clones only, minus some. The sample lists roughly 200,000 clones, 85% to 90% occurring once. What was sequenced was PBMCs or T cells enriched from blood (not recorded which). These receptor sequences come from a man under 40 who had recovered from COVID-19. Each CDR3 is given with its conserved first and last residue.

j_gene | v_gene | CDR3aa
TRBJ2-5 | TRBV6-2/TRBV6-3 | CASSYVSGRETQYF
TRBJ2-2 | TRBV4-1 | CASSQVSAGELFF
TRBJ1-6 | TRBV7-9 | CASSYITNSPLHF
TRBJ1-4 | TRBV7-9 | CASSRPGTGFEKLFF
TRBJ1-2 | TRBV6-5 | CASSPRGVYGYTF
TRBJ1-2 | TRBV19 | CASSNRWREEDTF
TRBJ2-1 | TRBV9 | CASSVASGSPLGYNEQFF
TRBJ1-1 | TRBV3-1/TRBV3-2 | CASSQAGEAFF
TRBJ2-7 | TRBV4-3 | CASSQDRYEQYF
TRBJ1-1 | TRBV10-3 | CAISRGRDRNTEAFF
TRBJ2-7 | TRBV27 | CASKEFSSGAVNFYEQYF
TRBJ2-2 | TRBV24-1 | CATSDWERNTGELFF
TRBJ1-3 | TRBV15 | CATSYKRGGGARTGNTIYF
TRBJ2-2 | TRBV30 | CAWIGTSGGENTGELFF
TRBJ2-2 | TRBV9 | CASSVAGGIDTGELFF
TRBJ2-7 | TRBV5-1 | CASSLAGSGSYEQYF
TRBJ1-2 | TRBV6-5 | CASRPGQGANYGYTF
TRBJ2-3 | TRBV9 | CASTPRGVIADTQYF
TRBJ1-5 | TRBV7-8 | CASSLEGTANQPQHF
TRBJ2-1 | TRBV15 | CATSRGRLVSYNEQFF